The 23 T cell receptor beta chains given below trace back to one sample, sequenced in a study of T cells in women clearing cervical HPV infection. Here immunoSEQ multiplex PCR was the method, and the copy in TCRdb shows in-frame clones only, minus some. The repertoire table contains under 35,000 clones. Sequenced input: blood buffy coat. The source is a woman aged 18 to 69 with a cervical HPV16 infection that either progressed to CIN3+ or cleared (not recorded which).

The CDR3 is CSARERGRGGGTYNEQFF. CDR3 bases read: TGCAGTGCTAGAGAAAGGGGAAGAGGAGGAGGGACCTACAATGAG. This chain uses TRBV20-1 with TRBJ2-1, with D possibly being TRBD2 (6 bases). The read finishes 3 residues shy of the CDR3 end, and the germline J gene is used to complete it. CDR1 is DFQATT and CDR2 is SNEGSKA in the germline V gene (reference sequence). CDR3 length: 18 amino acids. Trimming took off 0 bases at V and 2 bases at J, with 20 bases between the two ends.

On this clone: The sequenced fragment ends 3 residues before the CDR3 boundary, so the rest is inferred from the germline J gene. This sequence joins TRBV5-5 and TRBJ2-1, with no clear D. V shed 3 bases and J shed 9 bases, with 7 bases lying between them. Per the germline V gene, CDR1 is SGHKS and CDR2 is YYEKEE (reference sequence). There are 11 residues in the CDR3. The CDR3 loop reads CASSSQIEQFF. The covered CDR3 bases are TGTGCCAGCAGCTCCCAGATTGAG.

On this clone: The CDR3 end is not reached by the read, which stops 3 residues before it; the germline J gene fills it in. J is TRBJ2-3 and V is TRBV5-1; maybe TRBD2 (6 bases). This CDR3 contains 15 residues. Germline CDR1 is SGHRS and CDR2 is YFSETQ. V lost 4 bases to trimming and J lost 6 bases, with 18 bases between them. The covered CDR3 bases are TGCGCCAGCAGCCCCCAACCGACTAGGGAGGATACG. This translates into CASSPQPTREDT. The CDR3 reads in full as CASSPQPTREDTQYF.

The CDR3 loop is CASREPGGTGELFF. The CDR3 bases that were read are TGTGCCAGCAGAGAGCCAGGGGGCACCGGGGAG. The chain is built from TRBV6-4 and TRBJ2-2; 7 nucleotides match TRBD1. The sequence runs out 3 residues before the end of the CDR3; the remainder is reconstructed from the germline J gene. The V segment lost 6 bases and the J segment 4 bases; nucleotides outside the gene matches: 5. The CDR3 has 14 residues. From germline, CDR1 is MRHNA and CDR2 SNTAGT.

The CDR3 spells CSARDLQRGIGETQYF. The CDR3 DNA, read in part, is TGCAGTGCTAGAGATCTCCAGCGGGGGATAGGAGAGACC. This chain links TRBV20-1 with TRBJ2-5; 8 bases map to TRBD2. The read terminates 3 residues ahead of where the CDR3 ends, so the germline J gene completes it. CDR3 length equals 16 residues. V was pared by 0 bases and J by 4 bases, with 10 bases of the junction left unmatched. The V gene's germline CDR1 is DFQATT and CDR2 SNEGSKA (reference sequence).

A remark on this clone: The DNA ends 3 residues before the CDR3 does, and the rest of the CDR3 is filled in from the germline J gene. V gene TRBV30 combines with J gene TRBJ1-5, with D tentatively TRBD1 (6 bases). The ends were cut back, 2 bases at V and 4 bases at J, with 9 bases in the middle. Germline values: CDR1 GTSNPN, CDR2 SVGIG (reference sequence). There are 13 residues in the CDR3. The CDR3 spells CAWSQQGNQPQHF. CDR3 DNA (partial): TGTGCCTGGAGTCAACAGGGAAATCAGCCC.

The DNA read from the CDR3 is TGTGCCAGCAGTTATTCCGGACAAACCGGC. It specifies CASSYSGQTG. The CDR3, in full, reads CASSYSGQTGYTF. The chain carries TRBV6-2 or TRBV6-3 and TRBJ1-2; a weak D match, TRBD1 (5 bases). From the germline J gene comes the end of the CDR3, since the read stops 3 residues before it. CDR3 length: 13 residues. CDR1 and CDR2 (germline): MNHEY, SVGEGT.

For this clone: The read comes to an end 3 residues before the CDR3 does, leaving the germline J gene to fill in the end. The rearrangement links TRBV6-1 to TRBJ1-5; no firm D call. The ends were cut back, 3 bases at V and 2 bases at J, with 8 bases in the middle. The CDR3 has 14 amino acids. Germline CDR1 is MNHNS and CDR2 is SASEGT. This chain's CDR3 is CASSDGGGNQPQHF. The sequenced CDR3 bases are TGTGCCAGCAGTGATGGCGGAGGCAATCAGCCC.

The DNA read from the CDR3 is TGCGCCAGCAGTGAGCCCACAGGGGGAAACACAGATACG. Translating gives CASSEPTGGNTDT. The CDR3, in full, reads CASSEPTGGNTDTQYF. The rearrangement links TRBV10-1 to TRBJ2-3; 8 positions agree with TRBD1. The read ends 3 residues shy of where the CDR3 ends; the end is completed using the germline J gene. The CDR3 contains 16 residues. With 2 bases clipped from V and 2 bases from J, the junction kept 6 bases outside the gene matches. The V gene's germline CDR1 is WNHNN and CDR2 SYGVQD (reference sequence).

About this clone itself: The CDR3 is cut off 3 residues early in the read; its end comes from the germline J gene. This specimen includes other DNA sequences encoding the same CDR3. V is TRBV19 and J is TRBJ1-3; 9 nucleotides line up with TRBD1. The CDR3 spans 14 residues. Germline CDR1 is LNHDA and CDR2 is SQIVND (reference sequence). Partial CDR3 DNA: TGTGCCAGTAGAGAACGGGACAGGGAAGTAACC. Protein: CASRERDREVT. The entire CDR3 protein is CASRERDREVTIYF.

Incomplete CDR3 DNA: TGCAGCGTAGAGATGGGGCCTGAAAATGAAAAG. It is translated as CSVEMGPENEK. The complete CDR3 protein is CSVEMGPENEKLFF. The J gene is TRBJ2-2, the V gene TRBV29-1; D perhaps matches TRBD1 (5 bases). The read is 3 residues too short to cover the CDR3 end, so that end is filled in from the germline J gene. The CDR3 runs to 14 residues. In germline, CDR1 is SQVTM, CDR2 ANQGSEA.

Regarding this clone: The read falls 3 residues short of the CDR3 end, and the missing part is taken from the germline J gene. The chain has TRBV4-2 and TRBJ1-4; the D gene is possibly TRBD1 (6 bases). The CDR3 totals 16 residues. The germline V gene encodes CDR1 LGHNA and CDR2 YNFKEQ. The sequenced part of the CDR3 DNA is TGTGCCAGCAGCCCCCTCGACCTACAGGTGGGGGCGGAA. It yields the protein CASSPLDLQVGAE. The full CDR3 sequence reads CASSPLDLQVGAELFF.

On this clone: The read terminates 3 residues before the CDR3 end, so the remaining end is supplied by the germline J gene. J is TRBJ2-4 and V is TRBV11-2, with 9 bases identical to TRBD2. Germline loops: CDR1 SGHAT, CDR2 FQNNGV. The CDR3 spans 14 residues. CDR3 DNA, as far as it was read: TGTGCCAGCAGCGTCGGGGTAGCGGGGGAGACT. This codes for CASSVGVAGET. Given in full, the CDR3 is CASSVGVAGETQYF.

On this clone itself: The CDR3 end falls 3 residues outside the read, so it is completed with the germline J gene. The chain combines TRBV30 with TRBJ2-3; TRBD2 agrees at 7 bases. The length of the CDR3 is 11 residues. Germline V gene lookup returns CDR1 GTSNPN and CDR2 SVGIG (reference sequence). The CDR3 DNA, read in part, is TGTGCCTGCCTTCTAGCGGAGACG. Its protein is CACLLAET. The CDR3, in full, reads CACLLAETQYF.

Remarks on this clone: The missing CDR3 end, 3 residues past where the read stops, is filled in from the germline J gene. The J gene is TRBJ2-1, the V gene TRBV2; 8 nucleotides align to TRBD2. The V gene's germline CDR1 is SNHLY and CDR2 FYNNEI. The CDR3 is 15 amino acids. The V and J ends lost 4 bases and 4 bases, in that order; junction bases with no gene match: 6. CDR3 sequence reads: CASSGVAGNYNEQFF. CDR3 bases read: TGTGCCAGCAGTGGGGTAGCGGGAAATTACAATGAG. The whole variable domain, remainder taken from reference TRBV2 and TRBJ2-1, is EPEVTQTPSHQVTQMGQEVILRCVPISNHLYFYWYRQILGQKVEFLVSFYNNEISEKSEIFDDQFSVERPDGSNFTLKIRSTKLEDSAMYFCASSGVAGNYNEQFFGPGTRLTVL.

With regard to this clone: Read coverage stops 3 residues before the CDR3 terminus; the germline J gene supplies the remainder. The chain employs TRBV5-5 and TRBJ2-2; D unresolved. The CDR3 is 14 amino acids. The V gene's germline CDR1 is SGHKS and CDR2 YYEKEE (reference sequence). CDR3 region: CASSWAVENEKLFF. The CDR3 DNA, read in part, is TGTGCCAGCAGCTGGGCCGTTGAGAATGAAAAG. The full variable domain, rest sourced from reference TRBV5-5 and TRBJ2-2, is DAGVTQSPTHLIKTRGQQVTLRCSPISGHKSVSWYQQVLGQGPQFIFQYYEKEERGRGNFPDRFSARQFPNYSSELNVNALLLGDSALYLCASSWAVENEKLFFGEGSRLTVL.

CDR3 DNA, as far as it was read: TGTGCCAGCAAGACCGACAGGCCCCCTATGGAGACC. Its protein is CASKTDRPPMET. The CDR3 as a whole reads CASKTDRPPMETQYF. The chain couples TRBV6-2 or TRBV6-3 to TRBJ2-5; D possibly corresponds to TRBD1 (6 bases). The read ends 3 residues before the CDR3 terminus; that terminus is restored from the germline J gene. CDR3 length equals 15 residues. From germline, CDR1 is MNHEY and CDR2 SVGEGT. Trimming cost V 7 bases and J 5 bases, with 20 bases left between them.

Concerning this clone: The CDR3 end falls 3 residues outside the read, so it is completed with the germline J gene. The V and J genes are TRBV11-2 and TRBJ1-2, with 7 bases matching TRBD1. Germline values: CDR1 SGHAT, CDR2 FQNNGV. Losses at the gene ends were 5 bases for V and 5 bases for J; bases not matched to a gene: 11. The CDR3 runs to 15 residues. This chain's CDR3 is CASSPLTGPPYGYTF. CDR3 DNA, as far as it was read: TGTGCCAGCAGCCCACTGACAGGGCCACCTTATGGC.

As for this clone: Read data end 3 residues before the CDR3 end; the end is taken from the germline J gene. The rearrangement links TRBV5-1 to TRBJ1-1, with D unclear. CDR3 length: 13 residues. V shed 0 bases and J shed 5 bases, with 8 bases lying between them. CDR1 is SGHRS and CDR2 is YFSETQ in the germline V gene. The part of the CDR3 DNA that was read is TGCGCCAGCAGCTTGGGGGCCTCGACTGAA. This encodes CASSLGASTE. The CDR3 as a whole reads CASSLGASTEAFF. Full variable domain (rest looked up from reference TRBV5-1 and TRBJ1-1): KAGVTQTPRYLIKTRGQQVTLSCSPISGHRSVSWYQQTPGQGLQFLFEYFSETQRNKGNFPGRFSGRQFSNSRSEMNVSTLELGDSALYLCASSLGASTEAFFGQGTRLTVV.

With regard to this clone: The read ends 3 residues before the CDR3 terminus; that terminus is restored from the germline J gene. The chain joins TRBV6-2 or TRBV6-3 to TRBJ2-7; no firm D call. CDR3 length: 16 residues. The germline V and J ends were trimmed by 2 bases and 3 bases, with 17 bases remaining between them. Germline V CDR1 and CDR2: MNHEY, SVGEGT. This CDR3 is CASSYALTAVRYEQYF. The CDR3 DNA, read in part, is TGTGCCAGCAGTTACGCCCTGACCGCGGTTCGCTACGAG.

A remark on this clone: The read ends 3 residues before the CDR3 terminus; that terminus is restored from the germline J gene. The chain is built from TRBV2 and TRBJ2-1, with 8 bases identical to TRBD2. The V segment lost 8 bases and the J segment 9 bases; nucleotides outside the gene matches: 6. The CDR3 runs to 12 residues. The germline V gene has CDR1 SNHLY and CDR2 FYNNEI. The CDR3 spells CASGGLELEQFF. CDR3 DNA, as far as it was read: TGTGCCAGCGGGGGACTAGAGCTTGAG.

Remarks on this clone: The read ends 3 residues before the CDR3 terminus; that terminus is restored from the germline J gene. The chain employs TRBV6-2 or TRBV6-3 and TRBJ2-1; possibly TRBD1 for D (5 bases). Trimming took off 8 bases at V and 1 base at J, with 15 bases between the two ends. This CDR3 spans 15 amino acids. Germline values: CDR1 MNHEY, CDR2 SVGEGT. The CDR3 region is CASWGGGVSYNEQFF. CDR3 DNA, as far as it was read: TGTGCCAGCTGGGGCGGTGGGGTTTCCTACAATGAG.

CDR3 DNA, as far as it was read: TGTGCCAGCTCACCACCCAACGCGGTCTATAATTCACCG. It specifies CASSPPNAVYNSP. In full, the CDR3 is CASSPPNAVYNSPLFF. The rearrangement joins TRBV18 to TRBJ2-2, with D hard to call. The missing CDR3 end, 3 residues past where the read stops, is filled in from the germline J gene. CDR1 is KGHSH and CDR2 is LQKENI in the germline V gene. The CDR3 runs 16 residues.